This TCR beta chain was captured by sequencing in a study of blood T cells in healthy people across ages. Study outcomes and limitations: Researchers said unsorted PBMCs prevented a conclusive naive versus antigen-experienced comparison.

Alongside a J-beta primer mix, a sample-barcoded 5' primer served in a second PCR lasting 7 to 11 cycles. TCRdb reanalysed the 5' RACE reads using MiXCR and keeps one entry per CDR3 protein. The sample holds some 800,000 distinct CDR3 sequences, 25% seen once. This clonotype was counted once. The antigen is unknown. In germline, CDR1 is SQVTM, CDR2 ANQGSEA. Trimming took 3 bases from V and 3 from J, leaving 8 bases between them. This CDR3 has 12 amino acids. The same data also went into a second study, on T cells of mothers and their children. Turning to that study: Input to cDNA synthesis comprised all extracted RNA, at a ratio of roughly 1.6 ug per 15 ul. Per mother, over 9 million TCR beta CDR3 reads were obtained; per child, around 2.9 million. TCR recombination output is shaped by thymic selection similarly in related and unrelated pairs.

Sequences were obtained from blood. This rearrangement joins TRBV29-1 to TRBJ1-1; D possibly corresponds to TRBD1 (6 bases). The source of this sequence is a boy aged 10-17 years in good health. This chain's CDR3 is CSVDRGYTEAFF. CDR3 nucleotide sequence: TGCAGCGTTGACAGGGGTTACACTGAAGCTTTCTTT.